Following are 18 T cell receptor beta chains from one sample sequenced in a study of cytomegalovirus exposure and HLA in healthy donors. It was with 60 Vbeta and 13 Jbeta primers that the PCR ran. Assay used: immunoSEQ multiplex PCR; TCRdb lists only in-frame clones, some missing. The profile covers around 130,000 clones, with just under 85% appearing a single time and around 3% taken by the ten largest. The material sequenced was PBMCs. Receptors were obtained from a boy aged 2 to 10 in good health and CMV-seronegative.

The chain joins TRBV7-9 to TRBJ2-1, with TRBD2 matching over 13 bases. The CDR3 is 17 residues long. V lost 2 bases and J lost 6; bases outside the gene matches: 7. Germline values: CDR1 SEHNR, CDR2 FQNEAQ (reference sequence). CDR3 sequence reads: CASSLTTSGRQGNEQFF. CDR3 in DNA: TGTGCCAGCAGCTTAACGACTAGCGGGAGGCAGGGCAATGAGCAGTTCTTC.

V is TRBV19 and J is TRBJ1-1; no firm D call. The CDR3 is 16 residues long. V was shortened by 2 bases and J by 7 bases, with 20 bases between the two germline ends. Per the germline V gene, CDR1 is LNHDA and CDR2 is SQIVND (reference sequence). The CDR3 DNA is TGTGCCAGTAGTATAAGCGGTTTCCAGGCCCCTTTTGAAGCTTTCTTT. Translating gives CASSISGFQAPFEAFF.

The count of this clone is one. The chain recombines TRBV2 with TRBJ1-1; D is possibly TRBD1 (5 bases). The V gene's germline CDR1 is SNHLY and CDR2 FYNNEI. The CDR3 length is 13 residues. The V gene lost 4 bases and the J gene lost 5 bases, with 11 bases spanning the gap. CDR3 in amino acids: CASSAEQVTEAFF. The CDR3 nucleotides are TGTGCCAGCAGTGCGGAACAGGTGACTGAAGCTTTCTTT.

This clone was seen a single time. The chain uses TRBV15 and TRBJ2-7, with 7 bases that match TRBD1. This CDR3 region has 14 residues. CDR1 and CDR2 from the germline V gene are LNHNV and YYDKDF (reference sequence). V shed 2 bases, J shed 3 bases, and the junction held 4 bases outside the gene matches. The CDR3 reads CATSRNRDSYEQYF. The CDR3 bases are TGTGCCACCAGCAGAAACCGGGACAGCTACGAGCAGTACTTC.

The chain's CDR3 is CPHRLDYGYTF. The CDR3 region has the DNA TGTCCGCACAGGCTCGACTATGGCTACACCTTC. The rearrangement links TRBV6-5 to TRBJ1-2; D possibly corresponds to TRBD1 (5 bases). The CDR3 covers 11 residues. Looked up from germline, CDR1 is MNHEY and CDR2 is SVGAGI.

This sequence joins TRBV13 and TRBJ2-1; a weak D match, TRBD2 (6 bases). Germline CDR1 reads PRHDT; CDR2 reads FYEKMQ (reference sequence). Trimming shortened V by 5 bases and J by 6 bases, and 23 bases separated the two germline ends. This CDR3 has 17 amino acids. CDR3 sequence reads: CASSPNDWGDISNEQFF. The DNA for the CDR3 is TGTGCCAGCAGCCCGAATGACTGGGGGGATATAAGCAATGAGCAGTTCTTC.

The rearrangement joins TRBV7-2 to TRBJ2-1, with 8 bases fitting TRBD2. CDR1 is SGHTA and CDR2 is FQGNSA in the germline V gene. Losses at the gene ends were 5 bases for V and 0 bases for J; bases not matched to a gene: 3. The CDR3 has 15 residues. The CDR3 is CASSELADSYNEQFF. CDR3 nucleotides: TGTGCCAGCAGCGAACTAGCGGACTCCTACAATGAGCAGTTCTTC.

V usage is TRBV6-1 and J usage is TRBJ1-2; weak D call: TRBD1 (5 bases). The germline V and J ends were trimmed by 1 base and 2 bases, with 8 bases remaining between them. CDR1 and CDR2 from the germline V gene are MNHNS and SASEGT. CDR3 length: 14 amino acids. CDR3 sequence (DNA): TGTGCCAGCAGTGAAGATCACAGGAACTATGGCTACACCTTC. It yields the protein CASSEDHRNYGYTF.

The rearrangement uses TRBV6-4 and TRBJ2-3, with 8 positions matching TRBD2. With 4 bases clipped from V and 6 bases from J, the junction kept 9 bases outside the gene matches. CDR3 length: 15 amino acids. Germline loops: CDR1 MRHNA, CDR2 SNTAGT. The CDR3 is CASSVLAGPEDTQYF. The CDR3 nucleotides read TGTGCCAGCAGTGTCTTAGCGGGGCCGGAGGATACGCAGTATTTT.

The CDR3 loop reads CASTPGPGQSSYEQYV. CDR3 nucleotides: TGTGCCAGTACCCCGGGCCCAGGGCAGAGCTCCTACGAGCAGTACGTC. The chain has TRBV5-4 and TRBJ2-7; TRBD1 might be the D (5 bases). The CDR3 has 16 amino acids. CDR1 is SGHNT and CDR2 is YYREEE in the germline V gene (reference sequence). Trimming stripped 8 bases from V and 0 bases from J, with 21 bases between.

CDR3 nucleotide sequence: TGCAGCGTTGACGGGGGGAGTGGGTATGGCTACACCTTC. This gives the protein CSVDGGSGYGYTF. The chain has TRBV29-1 and TRBJ1-2, with TRBD1 as a possible D gene (5 bases). Germline V CDR1 and CDR2: SQVTM, ANQGSEA. The CDR3 runs 13 residues. The V end was cut by 3 bases, the J end by 5 bases, with 13 bases between.

CDR3: CASREDSGNTEAFF. The CDR3 DNA follows: TGTGCCAGTAGGGAGGACAGTGGGAACACTGAAGCTTTCTTT. The chain employs TRBV19 and TRBJ1-1, with D perhaps matching TRBD1 (6 bases). Germline lookup yields CDR1 LNHDA and CDR2 SQIVND (reference sequence). V was pared by 6 bases and J by 1 base, with 12 bases between. The CDR3 totals 14 residues.

This rearrangement joins TRBV7-9 to TRBJ2-7; TRBD2 aligns across 10 bases. V gave up 2 bases and J gave up 7 bases; unmatched junction bases: 5. Germline V CDR1 and CDR2: SEHNR, FQNEAQ (reference sequence). The CDR3 length is 14 residues. CDR3 amino acids: CASSLTLAGPEQYF. In nucleotides, the CDR3 is TGTGCCAGCAGCTTAACACTAGCGGGGCCAGAGCAGTACTTC.

The chain links TRBV6-5 to TRBJ2-4; D remains unclear. CDR1 is MNHEY, CDR2 SVGAGI, per germline. The CDR3 runs to 15 residues. V gave up 0 bases and J gave up 0 bases, with 6 bases separating them. CDR3 in DNA: TGTGCCAGCAGTTACTCACAGTTAGCCAAAAACATTCAGTACTTC. This codes for CASSYSQLAKNIQYF.

V gene TRBV7-2 combines with J gene TRBJ1-2, with a tentative D call TRBD1 (6 bases). CDR3 length: 14 amino acids. V lost 5 bases, J lost 10 bases, and 20 bases lay in between. CDR1 and CDR2 from the germline V gene are SGHTA and FQGNSA. The CDR3 DNA reads as TGTGCCAGCAGCCCTTACACAGGGAGAGTTGACTACACCTTC. As protein: CASSPYTGRVDYTF. The full variable domain, its missing parts supplied by reference TRBV7-2 and TRBJ1-2, is GAGVSQSPSNKVTEKGKDVELRCDPISGHTALYWYRQSLGQGLEFLIYFQGNSAPDKSGLPSDRFSAERTGGSVSTLTIQRTQQEDSAVYLCASSPYTGRVDYTFGSGTRLTVV.

A remark on this clone: The sample holds other DNA sequences that translate to the same CDR3. The chain carries TRBV6-4 and TRBJ2-3, with 9 bases lining up with TRBD1. The CDR3 runs to 14 residues. Trimming took 3 bases from V and 4 from J; bases not matched to a gene: 2. The germline V gene has CDR1 MRHNA and CDR2 SNTAGT. The CDR3 is CASSEGQGADTQYF. CDR3 nucleotides: TGTGCCAGCAGTGAGGGACAGGGAGCAGATACGCAGTATTTT.

Of note for this clone: This sample includes further DNA sequences coding for the same CDR3. The genes are TRBV6-1 and TRBJ2-1; 8 bases are a match to TRBD2. V gave up 2 bases and J gave up 3 bases; unmatched junction bases: 3. The V gene's germline CDR1 is MNHNS and CDR2 SASEGT. The CDR3 contains 15 residues. CDR3 in DNA: TGTGCCAGCAGTGAAATAAGCGGGGGCTACAATGAGCAGTTCTTC. This codes for CASSEISGGYNEQFF.

The V call is TRBV6-1, the J call TRBJ1-4, with a possible D match to TRBD1 (5 bases). The CDR3 contains 15 residues. Trimming stripped 5 bases from V and 0 bases from J, with 10 bases between. In germline, CDR1 is MNHNS, CDR2 SASEGT. CDR3 DNA sequence: TGTGCCAGCAGTAAAGAGGGGTCAACTAATGAAAAACTGTTTTTT. Protein: CASSKEGSTNEKLFF.